A selection of T cell receptor beta chains follows, all from one sample in a study of T cells after posttransplantation cyclophosphamide. Using immunoSEQ multiplex PCR, the repertoire was profiled, and TCRdb retains in-frame clones only, with some absent. The sample consists of around 12,000 clones, roughly 1.9% of them appearing once. The material sequenced was PBMCs, taken after allogeneic stem cell transplant with posttransplant cyclophosphamide. The source is a young adult male patient who received an allogeneic stem cell transplant from a related donor, was CMV-positive, and had no GVHD. The graft donor may have given rise to some T cells. CDR3s include the opening cysteine and the closing phenylalanine or tryptophan. The D gene is left open where the match is weak. Some rows mark clone size as missing; the rest say once, few, many or name a class of expanded clone.

V gene	J gene	clone size	D gene	CDR3 DNA	CDR3 protein
TRBV5-1	TRBJ2-3	few	TRBD1	TGCGCCACCCGAACGTTAGGGACAGCCACAGATACGCAGTATTTT	CATRTLGTATDTQYF
TRBV5-1	TRBJ2-3	few	TRBD2	TGCGCCAGCAGCCAGAGCGGGAGACGTGGCGATACGCAGTATTTT	CASSQSGRRGDTQYF
TRBV7-6	TRBJ2-1	-	-	TGTGCCAGCAGCTTATCGGCGGACTACAATGAGCAGTTCTTC	CASSLSADYNEQFF
TRBV7-6	TRBJ2-5	-	-	TGTGCCAGCAGCTCCGGGTACAAAGAGACCCAGTACTTC	CASSSGYKETQYF
TRBV7-3	TRBJ2-1	-	TRBD2	TGTGCCAGCAGCTTATACAGCGGGGGCAATGAGCAGTTCTTC	CASSLYSGGNEQFF
TRBV19	TRBJ2-7	few	-	TGTGCCACAGTTCTAGGCTACGAGCAGTACTTC	CATVLGYEQYF
TRBV7-2	TRBJ2-1	-	-	TGTGCCAGCAGCTCCTATCGGAGCTCCTACAATGAGCAGTTCTTC	CASSSYRSSYNEQFF
TRBV6-1	TRBJ2-5	-	TRBD1	TGTGCCAACCGGGACAGCCACTTTCAAGAGACCCAGTACTTC	CANRDSHFQETQYF
TRBV7-2	TRBJ1-5	-	-	TGTGCCAGCAGCTTAGTCTCCAATCAGCCCCAGCATTTT	CASSLVSNQPQHF
TRBV7-5	TRBJ2-5	-	-	TGTGCCAGAAGCTTTATGGGACTAGCGGGAGTGGGGGAGACCCAGTACTTC	CARSFMGLAGVGETQYF
TRBV28	TRBJ2-7	few	-	TGTGCCAGCAGTTCCCCCCTAGCGTGGACCTACGAGCAGTACTTC	CASSSPLAWTYEQYF
TRBV9	TRBJ2-1	-	TRBD2	TGTGCCAGCAGCGTAGGGGGGGGGCTAGCGGGAGTTGATGAGCAGTTCTTC	CASSVGGGLAGVDEQFF
TRBV5-1	TRBJ2-1	few	TRBD2	TGCGCCAGCAGCTTGGTGGCGGGAGTCCGCAATGAGCAGTTCTTC	CASSLVAGVRNEQFF